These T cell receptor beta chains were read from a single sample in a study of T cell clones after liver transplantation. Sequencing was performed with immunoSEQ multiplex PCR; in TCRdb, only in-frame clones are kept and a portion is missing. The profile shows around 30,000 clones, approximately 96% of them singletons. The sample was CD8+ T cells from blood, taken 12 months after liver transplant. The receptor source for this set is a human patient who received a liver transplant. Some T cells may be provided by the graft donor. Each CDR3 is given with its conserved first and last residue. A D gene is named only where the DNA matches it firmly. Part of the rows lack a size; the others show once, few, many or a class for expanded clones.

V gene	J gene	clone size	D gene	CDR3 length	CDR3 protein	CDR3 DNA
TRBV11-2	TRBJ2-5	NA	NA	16	CASSQGTYVDQETQYF	TGTGCCAGCAGCCAGGGGACATACGTAGACCAAGAGACCCAGTACTTC
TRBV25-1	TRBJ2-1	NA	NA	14	CASSEYPTYNEQFF	TGTGCCAGCAGTGAATACCCAACCTACAATGAGCAGTTCTTC
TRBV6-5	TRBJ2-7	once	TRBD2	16	CASSYGLAERPYEQYF	TGTGCCAGCAGTTACGGGCTAGCGGAAAGGCCCTACGAGCAGTACTTC
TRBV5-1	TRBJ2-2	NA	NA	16	CASSGAFGPNTGELFF	TGCGCCAGCAGCGGGGCCTTTGGGCCCAACACCGGGGAGCTGTTTTTT
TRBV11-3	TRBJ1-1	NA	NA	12	CASGDMNTEAFF	TGTGCCAGTGGGGATATGAACACTGAAGCTTTCTTT
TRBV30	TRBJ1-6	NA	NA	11	CASQTDSPLHF	TGTGCGTCCCAAACGGATTCACCCCTCCACTTT
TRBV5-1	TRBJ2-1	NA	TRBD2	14	CASRTGLADNEQFF	TGCGCCAGCAGAACGGGACTAGCGGACAATGAGCAGTTCTTC
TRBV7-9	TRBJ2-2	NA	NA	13	CASSPSGTGELFF	TGTGCCAGCAGCCCGAGTGGCACCGGGGAGCTGTTTTTT
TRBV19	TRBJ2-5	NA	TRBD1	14	CASSSEQGFQTQYF	TGTGCCAGTAGTTCTGAACAGGGGTTTCAGACCCAGTACTTC
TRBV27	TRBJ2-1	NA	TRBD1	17	CASSLTLGDRAHNEQFF	TGTGCCAGCAGTTTAACTCTGGGCGACAGGGCCCACAATGAGCAGTTCTTC
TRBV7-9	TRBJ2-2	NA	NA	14	CASSSPRNTGELFF	TGTGCCAGCAGCTCGCCGAGGAACACCGGGGAGCTGTTTTTT
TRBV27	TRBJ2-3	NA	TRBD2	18	CASSFPTSGPLPPDTQYF	TGTGCCAGCAGTTTCCCTACTAGCGGGCCCCTCCCCCCAGATACGCAGTATTTT
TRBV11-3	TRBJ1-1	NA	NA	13	CASSLIGGTEAFF	TGTGCCAGCAGCCTAATAGGGGGCACTGAAGCTTTCTTT
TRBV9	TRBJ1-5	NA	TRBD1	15	CASSIGTGGSQPQHF	TGTGCCAGCAGCATCGGGACAGGGGGTTCGCAGCCCCAGCATTTT
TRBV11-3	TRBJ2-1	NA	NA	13	CASSWWTLNEQFF	TGTGCCAGCAGCTGGTGGACCCTCAATGAGCAGTTCTTC
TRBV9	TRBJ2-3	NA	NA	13	CASSVAGADTQYF	TGTGCCAGCAGCGTAGCGGGGGCAGATACGCAGTATTTT
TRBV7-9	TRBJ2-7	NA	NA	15	CASSLTGRRVYEQYF	TGTGCCAGCAGCCTTACAGGGCGGAGAGTATACGAGCAGTACTTC
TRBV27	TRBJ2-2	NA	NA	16	CASSQTRLGGTGELFF	TGTGCCAGCAGTCAAACCCGTCTCGGGGGCACCGGGGAGCTGTTTTTT
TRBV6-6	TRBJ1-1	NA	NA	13	CASSYSEGEGTFF	TGTGCCAGCAGTTACTCGGAGGGGGAGGGAACTTTCTTT
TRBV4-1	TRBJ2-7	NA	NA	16	CASSQVSTAILDEQYF	TGCGCCAGCAGCCAAGTCTCCACAGCGATTCTCGACGAGCAGTACTTC
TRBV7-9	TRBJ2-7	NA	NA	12	CASSLGSYEQYF	TGTGCCAGCAGCTTGGGCTCCTACGAGCAGTACTTC
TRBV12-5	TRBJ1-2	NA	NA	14	CASGSGTPNYGYTF	TGTGCTAGTGGTTCCGGGACACCTAACTATGGCTACACCTTC
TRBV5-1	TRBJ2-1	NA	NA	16	CASSAGGLAVYNEQFF	TGCGCCAGCAGCGCTGGGGGCCTAGCGGTATACAATGAGCAGTTCTTC
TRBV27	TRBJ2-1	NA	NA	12	CASSRNYNEQFF	TGTGCCAGCAGCCGCAATTACAATGAGCAGTTCTTC
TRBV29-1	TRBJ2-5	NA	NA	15	CSVEWPLGEGETQYF	TGCAGCGTTGAATGGCCGCTCGGTGAGGGAGAGACCCAGTACTTC
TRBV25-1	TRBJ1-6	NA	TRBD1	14	CASKWDRGNSPLHF	TGTGCCAGCAAATGGGACAGGGGCAATTCACCCCTCCACTTT
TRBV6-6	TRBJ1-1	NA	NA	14	CASSATGYRTEAFF	TGTGCCAGCAGTGCCACAGGGTACCGAACTGAAGCTTTCTTT
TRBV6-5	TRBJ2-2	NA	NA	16	CASSYSAGKFFGELFF	TGTGCCAGCAGTTACTCGGCAGGGAAGTTTTTCGGGGAGCTGTTTTTT